This T cell receptor (beta chain) was retrieved from a study of blood T cell repertoires in COVID-19. The overall study: Samples came from the United States, Italy and Spain, spanning acute and convalescent COVID-19.

Germline lookup yields CDR1 SGHRS and CDR2 YFSETQ. V trimming: 4 bases; J trimming: 4 bases; junction bases outside the gene matches: 8. This CDR3 spans 15 amino acids. Original handling: Amplification of reference gene primers provided the estimated nucleated cell counts. TCRdb's copy holds only in-frame clones and misses some; the assay was immunoSEQ multiplex PCR. The V and J calls and clone size are taken from that table; D and trimming were inferred from the DNA. The table includes roughly 220,000 clones, over 60% detected once. The V and J genes are TRBV5-1 and TRBJ1-2, with 9 bases identical to TRBD1. This TCR derives from a woman between 65 and 79 years old with acute or convalescent COVID-19. Sequenced material: peripheral blood. The CDR3 sequence is CASSPSGQGFYGYTF. In nucleotides, the CDR3 is TGCGCCAGCAGCCCATCGGGACAGGGCTTCTATGGCTACACCTTC.